Listed here are 9 T cell receptor beta chains from one sample, sequenced in a study of metastatic and nonmetastatic thyroid tumors. TCRdb used MiXCR to call clones anew from the PCR reads. The table includes approximately 20,000 clones, 30% to 35% detected once. No treatment had been given to any patient before thyroid surgery. Sequenced material: adjacent normal tissue. The origin of the receptors is a female donor with papillary thyroid cancer or a benign thyroid nodule (not recorded which). Some clones in this sample may be carry-over from other donors' samples.

This clone has a single count. The rearrangement links TRBV5-1 to TRBJ2-2; tentatively, D is TRBD1 or TRBD2 (5 bases each). Germline CDR1 is SGHRS and CDR2 is YFSETQ. Trimming cost V 6 bases and J 6 bases, with 18 bases left between them. The CDR3 has 15 amino acids. Here the CDR3 reads CASTHARDRSGELFF. The CDR3 nucleotides are TGCGCCAGCACCCACGCAAGGGACCGCTCCGGGGAGCTGTTTTTT. The variable domain in full, with the rest retrieved from reference TRBV5-1 and TRBJ2-2, is KAGVTQTPRYLIKTRGQQVTLSCSPISGHRSVSWYQQTPGQGLQFLFEYFSETQRNKGNFPGRFSGRQFSNSRSEMNVSTLELGDSALYLCASTHARDRSGELFFGEGSRLTVL.

The chain recombines TRBV10-3 with TRBJ1-1, with a tentative D call TRBD1 (6 bases). The CDR3 is made up of 14 amino acids. The V end lost 7 bases, the J end lost 1 base, and 13 bases lay between the germline ends. Germline-derived CDR1 and CDR2 are ENHRY and SYGVKD. CDR3 nucleotides: TGTGCCATCAAACGGACAGAAGAGAACACTGAAGCTTTCTTT. This gives the protein CAIKRTEENTEAFF.

Only a few counts were recorded for this clone. The V gene is TRBV6-1, the J gene TRBJ2-1, with 8 bases matching TRBD2. The trim removed 7 bases at V and 1 base at J, leaving 9 bases unmatched. The CDR3 is 16 residues long. CDR1 is MNHNS, CDR2 SASEGT, per germline. The CDR3 spells CASISGITQSYNEQFF. The CDR3 DNA is TGTGCCAGCATTAGCGGGATCACTCAATCCTACAATGAGCAGTTCTTC.

The chain has TRBV7-2 and TRBJ1-2, with D unclear. The CDR3 is made up of 13 amino acids. Trimming took off 1 base at V and 6 bases at J, with 9 bases between the two ends. Germline assignment: CDR1 SGHTA and CDR2 FQGNSA. The CDR3 DNA sequence: TGTGCCAGCAGCTTAGGGCCAGGCAATGGCTACACCTTC. The encoded protein is CASSLGPGNGYTF.

This clone was seen only a few times. This sequence joins TRBV6-1 and TRBJ1-1; TRBD1 is a possible D gene (6 bases). Germline V gives CDR1 MNHNS, CDR2 SASEGT. This CDR3 has 11 residues. Trimming stripped 6 bases from V and 8 bases from J, with 10 bases between. CDR3 bases: TGTGCCAGCAGGCGACAGGCAGAAGCTTTCTTT. This translates into CASRRQAEAFF.

This clone was recorded many times. The genes are TRBV6-5 and TRBJ1-1, with TRBD1 identical over 7 bases. Germline V gene lookup returns CDR1 MNHEY and CDR2 SVGAGI. This CDR3 contains 17 residues. The V gene end was trimmed by 0 bases and the J gene end by 0 bases; junction bases not matched to a gene: 7. The CDR3 sequence is CASSYSNRGGVNTEAFF. As DNA, the CDR3 is TGTGCCAGCAGTTACTCCAACAGGGGTGGCGTGAACACTGAAGCTTTCTTT.

The sample holds a few counts of this clone. V usage is TRBV6-1 and J usage is TRBJ1-2; possibly TRBD1 for D (5 bases). V gave up 4 bases and J gave up 6 bases, with 9 bases separating them. This CDR3 is 12 amino acids long. Germline V CDR1 and CDR2: MNHNS, SASEGT. CDR3 coding DNA: TGTGCCAGCAGTGGCAGGGTTGATGGCTACACCTTC. This gives the protein CASSGRVDGYTF.

The gene calls are TRBV4-2 and TRBJ1-6, with 7 bases identical to TRBD1. V shed 0 bases, J shed 10 bases, and the junction held 6 bases outside the gene matches. From germline, CDR1 is LGHNA and CDR2 YNFKEQ. This CDR3 is built from 15 residues. CDR3 sequence: CASSQDQGGRSPLHF. DNA for the CDR3: TGTGCCAGCAGCCAAGATCAAGGGGGCAGATCACCCCTCCACTTT.

The chain joins TRBV12-3 or TRBV12-4 to TRBJ2-2; D unclear. V lost 9 bases to trimming and J lost 7 bases, with 6 bases between them. The CDR3 is 10 residues long. The CDR3, as DNA: TGTGCCAGTTCGTTCGGGGAGCTGTTTTTT. Translation gives CASSFGELFF.